This passage covers 5 T cell receptor beta chains from one sample sequenced in a study of blood T cells in healthy people across ages (dated by TCRdb to about 2015). Libraries came from 5' RACE. These reads were obtained on an Illumina HiSeq 2500. A second PCR of roughly 6 to 11 cycles was run with a J-beta primer mix and a sample-barcoded 5' primer. TCRdb ran its own pipeline on the public reads, namely fastp trimming at Q25 and MiXCR clone calling, and kept in-frame beta chains. Every CDR3 protein is listed once, alongside the most common genes and DNA of its rows. The sample yields hundreds of thousands of distinct CDR3 sequences; around 32% were counted once. 15% to 19% of the sample belongs to the ten largest clones. Specimen: blood. The receptors originated from a woman older than 75 in good health. Donor details come from another sample of the same person, matched by shared clones.

The chain combines TRBV5-1 with TRBJ1-1; the D is unclear. The CDR3 sequence is 14 residues long. V lost 0 bases and J lost 3, with 9 bases in between. Per germline, CDR1 SGHRS and CDR2 YFSETQ. The CDR3 is CASSLGNRHTEAFF. DNA for the CDR3: TGCGCCAGCAGCTTGGGAAATCGGCACACTGAAGCTTTCTTT.

CDR3 bases: TGTGCCAGCAGTTACGAGATCGGGGAGCCCCAGCATTTT. This codes for CASSYEIGEPQHF. The chain combines TRBV6-5 with TRBJ1-5; D gene unclear. Germline V gene data show CDR1 as MNHEY and CDR2 as SVGAGI. The CDR3 has 13 residues. V lost 2 bases to trimming and J lost 8 bases, with 10 bases between them.

Many counts were recorded for this clonotype. The chain is built from TRBV20-1 and TRBJ2-1; D not resolved. The V gene's germline CDR1 is DFQATT and CDR2 SNEGSKA (reference sequence). With 4 bases removed from V and 6 bases from J, the gap between germline ends came to 19 bases. CDR3 length: 15 residues. The CDR3 spells CSATDRQGGFNEQFF. The CDR3, as DNA: TGCAGTGCTACTGACCGACAAGGCGGATTCAATGAGCAGTTCTTC.

Of note for this clonotype: A clone one base away is much larger, so this may be a read error. The rearrangement links TRBV5-8 to TRBJ1-4, with D tentatively TRBD1 (5 bases). CDR3 length: 12 residues. Germline V CDR1 and CDR2: SGHTS, YDEGEE. In nucleotides, the CDR3 is TGTGTCAGCAGCTTTTCAGGGGAAAAACTGTTTTTT. This encodes CVSSFSGEKLFF.

This clonotype occurred a few times. A much larger clone sits a single nucleotide away, making a read error possible. This sequence joins TRBV5-1 and TRBJ2-1; 13 nucleotides match TRBD2. The J call may be incorrect, as the DNA end agrees better with TRBJ2-7. Germline CDR1 reads SGHRS; CDR2 reads YFSETQ. The CDR3 spans 18 residues. This CDR3 reads CASSLGLAGGTTYNEQYF. CDR3 coding DNA: TGCGCCAGCAGCTTGGGACTAGCGGGGGGCACAACTTACAATGAGCAGTACTTC.